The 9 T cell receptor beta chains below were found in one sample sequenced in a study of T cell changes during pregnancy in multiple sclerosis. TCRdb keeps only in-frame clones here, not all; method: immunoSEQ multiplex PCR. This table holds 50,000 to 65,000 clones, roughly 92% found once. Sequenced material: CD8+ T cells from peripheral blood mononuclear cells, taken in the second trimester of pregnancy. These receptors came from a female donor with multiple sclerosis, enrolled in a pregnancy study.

The CDR3 loop reads CASSQTAVYEQYF. The CDR3 DNA reads TGCGCCAGCAGCCAGACGGCGGTCTACGAGCAGTACTTC. The gene calls are TRBV4-1 and TRBJ2-7, with D hard to call. The CDR3 has 13 amino acids. Trimming pared 3 bases from V and 3 bases from J, leaving 9 bases between. Germline CDR1 and CDR2: MGHRA and YSYEKL.

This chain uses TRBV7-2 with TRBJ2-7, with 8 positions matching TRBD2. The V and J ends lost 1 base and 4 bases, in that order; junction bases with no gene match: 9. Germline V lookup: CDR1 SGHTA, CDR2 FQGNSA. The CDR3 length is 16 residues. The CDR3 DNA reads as TGTGCCAGCAGCTTAGGGGGCCCGGGAGGGCCGTACGAGCAGTACTTC. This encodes CASSLGGPGGPYEQYF.

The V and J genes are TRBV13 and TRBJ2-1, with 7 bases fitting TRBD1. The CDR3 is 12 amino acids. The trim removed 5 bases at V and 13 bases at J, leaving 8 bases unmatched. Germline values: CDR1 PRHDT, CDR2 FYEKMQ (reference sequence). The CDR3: CASSLDREPQFF. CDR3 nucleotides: TGTGCCAGCAGCCTAGACAGGGAGCCACAGTTCTTC.

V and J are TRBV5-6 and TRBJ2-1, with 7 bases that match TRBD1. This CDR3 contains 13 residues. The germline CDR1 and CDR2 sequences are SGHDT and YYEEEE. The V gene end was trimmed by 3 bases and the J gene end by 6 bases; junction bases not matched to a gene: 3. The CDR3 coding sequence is TGTGCCAGCAGCTCAGGGACAGCCAATGAGCAGTTCTTC. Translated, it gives CASSSGTANEQFF.

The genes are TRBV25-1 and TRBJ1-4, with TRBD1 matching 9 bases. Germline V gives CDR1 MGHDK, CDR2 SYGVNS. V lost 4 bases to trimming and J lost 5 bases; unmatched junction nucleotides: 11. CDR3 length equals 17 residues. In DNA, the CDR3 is TGTGCCAGCAGTGCCACAGGGGGCTCAGGGGGGAATGAAAAACTGTTTTTT. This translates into CASSATGGSGGNEKLFF.

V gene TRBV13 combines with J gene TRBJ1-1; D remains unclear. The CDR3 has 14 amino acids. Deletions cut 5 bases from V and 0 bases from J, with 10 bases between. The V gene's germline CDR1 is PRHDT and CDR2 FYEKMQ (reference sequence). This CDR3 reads CASSEGFMNTEAFF. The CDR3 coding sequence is TGTGCCAGCAGCGAGGGATTTATGAACACTGAAGCTTTCTTT.

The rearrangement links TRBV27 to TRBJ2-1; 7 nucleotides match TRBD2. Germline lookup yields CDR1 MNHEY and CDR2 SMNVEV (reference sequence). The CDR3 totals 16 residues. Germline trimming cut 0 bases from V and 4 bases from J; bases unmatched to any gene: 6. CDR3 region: CASSLSASGFYNEQFF. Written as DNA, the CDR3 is TGTGCCAGCAGTTTATCGGCTAGCGGTTTTTACAATGAGCAGTTCTTC.

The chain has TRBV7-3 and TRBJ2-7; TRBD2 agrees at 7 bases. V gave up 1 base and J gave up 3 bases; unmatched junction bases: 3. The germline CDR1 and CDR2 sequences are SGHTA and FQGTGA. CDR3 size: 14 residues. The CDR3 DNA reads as TGTGCCAGCAGCTTAAATGGCGGGAGCTACGAGCAGTACTTC. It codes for CASSLNGGSYEQYF.

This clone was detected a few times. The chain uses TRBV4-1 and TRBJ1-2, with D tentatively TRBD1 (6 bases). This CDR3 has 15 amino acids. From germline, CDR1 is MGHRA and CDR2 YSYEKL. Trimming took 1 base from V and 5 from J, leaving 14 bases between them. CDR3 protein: CASSQGAGASYGYTF. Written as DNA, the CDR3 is TGCGCCAGCAGCCAAGGGGCGGGGGCTTCTTATGGCTACACCTTC.